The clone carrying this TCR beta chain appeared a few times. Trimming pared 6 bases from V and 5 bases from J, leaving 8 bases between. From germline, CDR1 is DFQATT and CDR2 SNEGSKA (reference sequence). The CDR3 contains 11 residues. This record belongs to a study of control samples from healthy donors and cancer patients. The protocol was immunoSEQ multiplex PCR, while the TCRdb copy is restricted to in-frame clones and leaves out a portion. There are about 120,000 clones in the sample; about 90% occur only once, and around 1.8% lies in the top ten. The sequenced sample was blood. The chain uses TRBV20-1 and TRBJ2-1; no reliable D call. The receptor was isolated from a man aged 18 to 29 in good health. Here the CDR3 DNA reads TGCAGTGCGGGCCACCACAATGAGCAGTTCTTC. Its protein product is CSAGHHNEQFF.